The following is a T cell receptor (beta chain) sequence with its context. The same CDR3 arises from other DNA sequences in this sample as well. Anyone with autoimmune disease history or systemic immunosuppression was excluded. Blood samples were obtained at baseline, cycle 4 day 1, and cycle 7 day 1. This entry belongs to a study of OX40 agonist ivuxolimab in advanced cancers. Across the whole study: The dose of intravenous ivuxolimab that patients received every 2 weeks ranged from 0.01 to 10 mg/kg. Having had anti-PD-1, anti-PD-L1 or anti-CTLA-4 therapy before was allowed, and roughly 38% had some.

CDR3 length: 14 residues. CDR1 and CDR2 from the germline V gene are MNHNS and SASEGT. V was trimmed by 0 bases and J by 5 bases, leaving 10 bases between them. The data were produced by immunoSEQ multiplex PCR, yet TCRdb's version contains in-frame clones alone and is incomplete. Of tens of thousands of clones detected, 75% to 90% appear once; the ten largest clones hold 0.19%. V gene TRBV6-1 combines with J gene TRBJ1-2, with a possible D match to TRBD1 (6 bases). This receptor was taken from an adult with an advanced solid tumor such as melanoma, head and neck, liver or kidney cancer. The input for sequencing was CD4+ or CD8+ T cells sorted from blood, taken in a trial of the OX40 agonist ivuxolimab. The CDR3 here is CASSEAGGAYGYTF. CDR3 coding DNA: TGTGCCAGCAGTGAAGCGGGGGGCGCTTATGGCTACACCTTC.